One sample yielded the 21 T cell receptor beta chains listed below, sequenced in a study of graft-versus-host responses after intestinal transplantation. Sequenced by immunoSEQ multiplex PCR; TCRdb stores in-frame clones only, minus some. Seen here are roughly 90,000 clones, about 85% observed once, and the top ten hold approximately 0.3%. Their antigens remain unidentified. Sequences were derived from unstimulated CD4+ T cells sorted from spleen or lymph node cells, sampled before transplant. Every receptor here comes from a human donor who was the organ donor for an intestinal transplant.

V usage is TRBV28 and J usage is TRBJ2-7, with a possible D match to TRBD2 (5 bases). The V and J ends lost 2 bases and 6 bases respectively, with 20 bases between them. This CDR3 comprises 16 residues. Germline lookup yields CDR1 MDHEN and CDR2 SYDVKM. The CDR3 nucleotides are TGTGCCAGCAGTTTAGCCCCTGGAGGCGGTTCGGGCGAGCAGTACTTC. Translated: CASSLAPGGGSGEQYF.

CDR3 loop: CASSFGQGNEQYF. The CDR3 region has the DNA TGCGCCAGCAGCTTCGGACAGGGCAACGAGCAGTACTTC. The rearrangement joins TRBV5-1 to TRBJ2-7; TRBD1 matches 8 bases. V lost 2 bases to trimming and J lost 5 bases; unmatched junction nucleotides: 3. There are 13 residues in the CDR3. Germline V lookup: CDR1 SGHRS, CDR2 YFSETQ. Full variable domain (missing parts from reference TRBV5-1 and TRBJ2-7): KAGVTQTPRYLIKTRGQQVTLSCSPISGHRSVSWYQQTPGQGLQFLFEYFSETQRNKGNFPGRFSGRQFSNSRSEMNVSTLELGDSALYLCASSFGQGNEQYFGPGTRLTVT.

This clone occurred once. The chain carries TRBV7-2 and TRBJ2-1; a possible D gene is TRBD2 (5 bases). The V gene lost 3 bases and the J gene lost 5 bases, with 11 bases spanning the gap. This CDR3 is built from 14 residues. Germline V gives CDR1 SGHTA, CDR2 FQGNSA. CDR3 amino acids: CASSFYGKDNEQFF. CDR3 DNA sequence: TGTGCCAGCAGCTTTTACGGGAAAGACAATGAGCAGTTCTTC.

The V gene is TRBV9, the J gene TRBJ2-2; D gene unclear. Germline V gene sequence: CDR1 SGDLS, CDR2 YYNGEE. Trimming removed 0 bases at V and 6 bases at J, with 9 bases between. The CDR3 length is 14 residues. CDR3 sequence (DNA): TGTGCCAGCAGCGTAGATTCTTATCCCGGGGAGCTGTTTTTT. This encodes CASSVDSYPGELFF.

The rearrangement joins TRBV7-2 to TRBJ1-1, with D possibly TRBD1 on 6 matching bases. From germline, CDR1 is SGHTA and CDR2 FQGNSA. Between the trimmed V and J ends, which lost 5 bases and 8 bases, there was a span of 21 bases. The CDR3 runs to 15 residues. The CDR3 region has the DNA TGTGCCAGCAGCCCCCGTTACAGGGTGGGGCCCGAAGCTTTCTTT. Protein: CASSPRYRVGPEAFF.

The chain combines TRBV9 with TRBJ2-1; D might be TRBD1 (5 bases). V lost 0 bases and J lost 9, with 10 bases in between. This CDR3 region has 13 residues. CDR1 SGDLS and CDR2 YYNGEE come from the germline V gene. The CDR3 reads CASSVGRVSEQFF. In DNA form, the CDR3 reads TGTGCCAGCAGCGTAGGCAGGGTTAGTGAGCAGTTCTTC. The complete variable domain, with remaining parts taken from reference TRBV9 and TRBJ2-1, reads DSGVTQTPKHLITATGQRVTLRCSPRSGDLSVYWYQQSLDQGLQFLIQYYNGEERAKGNILERFSAQQFPDLHSELNLSSLELGDSALYFCASSVGRVSEQFFGPGTRLTVL.

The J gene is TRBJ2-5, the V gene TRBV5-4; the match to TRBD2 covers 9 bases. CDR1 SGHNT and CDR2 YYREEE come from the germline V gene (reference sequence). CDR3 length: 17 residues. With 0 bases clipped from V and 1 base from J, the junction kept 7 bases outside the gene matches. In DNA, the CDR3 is TGTGCCAGCAGCTTGGCCATGCTAGCGGGGACCCAAGAGACCCAGTACTTC. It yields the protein CASSLAMLAGTQETQYF.

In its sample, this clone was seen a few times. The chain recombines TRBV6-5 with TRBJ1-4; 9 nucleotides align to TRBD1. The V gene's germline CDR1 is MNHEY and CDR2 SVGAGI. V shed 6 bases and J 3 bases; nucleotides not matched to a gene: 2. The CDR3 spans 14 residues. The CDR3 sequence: CASRRTGANEKLFF. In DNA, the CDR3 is TGTGCCAGCAGAAGGACAGGGGCTAATGAAAAACTGTTTTTT.

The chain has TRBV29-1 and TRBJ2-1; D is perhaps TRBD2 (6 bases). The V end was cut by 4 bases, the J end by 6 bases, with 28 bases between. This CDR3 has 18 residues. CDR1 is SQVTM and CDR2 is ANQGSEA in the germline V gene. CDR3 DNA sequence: TGCAGCGTTGGGCATCAGTGGGTCGGGAGTTCGGCCTCCAATGAGCAGTTCTTC. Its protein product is CSVGHQWVGSSASNEQFF.

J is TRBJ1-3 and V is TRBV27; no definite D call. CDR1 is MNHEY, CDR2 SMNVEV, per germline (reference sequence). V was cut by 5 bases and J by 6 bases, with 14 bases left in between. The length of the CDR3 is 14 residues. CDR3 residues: CASSPVAVSNTIYF. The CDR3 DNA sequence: TGTGCCAGCAGTCCCGTGGCAGTCTCAAACACCATATATTTT.

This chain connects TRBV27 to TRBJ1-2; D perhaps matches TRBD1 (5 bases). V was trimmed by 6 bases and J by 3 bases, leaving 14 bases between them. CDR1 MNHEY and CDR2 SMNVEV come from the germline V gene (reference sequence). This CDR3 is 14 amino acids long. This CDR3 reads CASRPTRVDYGYTF. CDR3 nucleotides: TGTGCCAGCAGGCCCACCAGGGTGGACTATGGCTACACCTTC.

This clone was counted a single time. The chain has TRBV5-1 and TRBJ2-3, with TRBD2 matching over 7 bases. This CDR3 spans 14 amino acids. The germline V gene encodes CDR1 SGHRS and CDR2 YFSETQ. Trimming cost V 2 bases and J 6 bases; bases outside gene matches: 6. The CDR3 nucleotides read TGCGCCAGCAGCTTTGCAGGGAGGGAGGATACGCAGTATTTT. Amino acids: CASSFAGREDTQYF.

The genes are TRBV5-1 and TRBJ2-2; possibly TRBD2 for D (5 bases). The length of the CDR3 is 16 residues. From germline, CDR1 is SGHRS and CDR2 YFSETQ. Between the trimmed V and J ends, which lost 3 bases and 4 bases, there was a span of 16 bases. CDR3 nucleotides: TGCGCCAGCAGCTGGGGTTGGGTAGCGTTCACCGGGGAGCTGTTTTTT. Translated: CASSWGWVAFTGELFF.

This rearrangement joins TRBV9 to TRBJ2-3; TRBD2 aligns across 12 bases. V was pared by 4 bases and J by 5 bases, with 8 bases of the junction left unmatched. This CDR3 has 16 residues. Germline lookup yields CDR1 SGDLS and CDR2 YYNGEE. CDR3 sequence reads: CASSTLPGLAGDTQYF. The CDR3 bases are TGTGCCAGCAGCACCTTGCCGGGACTAGCGGGAGATACGCAGTATTTT.

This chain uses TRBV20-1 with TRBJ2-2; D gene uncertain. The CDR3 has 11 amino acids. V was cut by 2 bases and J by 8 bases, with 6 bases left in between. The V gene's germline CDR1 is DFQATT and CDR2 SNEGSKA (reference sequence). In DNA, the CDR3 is TGCAGTGCTAGAAGTACTGGGGAGCTGTTTTTT. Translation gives CSARSTGELFF.

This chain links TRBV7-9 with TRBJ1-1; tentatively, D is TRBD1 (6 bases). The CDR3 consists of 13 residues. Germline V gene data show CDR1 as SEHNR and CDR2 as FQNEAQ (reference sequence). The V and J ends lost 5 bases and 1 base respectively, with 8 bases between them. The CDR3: CASSDRRNTEAFF. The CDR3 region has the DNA TGTGCCAGCAGCGACAGGAGGAACACTGAAGCTTTCTTT.

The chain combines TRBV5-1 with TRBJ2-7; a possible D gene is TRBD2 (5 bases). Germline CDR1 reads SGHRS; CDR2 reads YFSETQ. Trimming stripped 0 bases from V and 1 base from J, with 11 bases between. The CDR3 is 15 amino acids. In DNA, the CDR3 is TGCGCCAGCAGCTTGGCGGACTTGCCTTCCTACGAGCAGTACTTC. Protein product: CASSLADLPSYEQYF.

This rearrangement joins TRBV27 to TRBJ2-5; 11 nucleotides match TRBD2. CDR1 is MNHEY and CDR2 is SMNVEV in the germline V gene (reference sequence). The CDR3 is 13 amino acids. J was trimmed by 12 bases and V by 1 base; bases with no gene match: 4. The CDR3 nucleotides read TGTGCCAGCAGTTTATTACTAGCGGGGGAGAAGTACTTC. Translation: CASSLLLAGEKYF.

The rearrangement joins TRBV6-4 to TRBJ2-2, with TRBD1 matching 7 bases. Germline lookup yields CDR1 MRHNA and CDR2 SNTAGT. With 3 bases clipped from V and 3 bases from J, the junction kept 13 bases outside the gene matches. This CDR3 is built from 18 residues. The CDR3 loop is CASSEGQTRPPYTGELFF. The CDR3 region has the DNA TGTGCCAGCAGTGAGGGACAGACCCGACCCCCGTACACCGGGGAGCTGTTTTTT.

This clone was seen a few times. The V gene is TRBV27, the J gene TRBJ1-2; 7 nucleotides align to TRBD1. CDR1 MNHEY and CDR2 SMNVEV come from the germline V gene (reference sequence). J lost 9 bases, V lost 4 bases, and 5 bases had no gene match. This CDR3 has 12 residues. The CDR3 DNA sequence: TGTGCCAGCAGTTCGACAGGGAGAAGCTACACCTTC. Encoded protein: CASSSTGRSYTF.

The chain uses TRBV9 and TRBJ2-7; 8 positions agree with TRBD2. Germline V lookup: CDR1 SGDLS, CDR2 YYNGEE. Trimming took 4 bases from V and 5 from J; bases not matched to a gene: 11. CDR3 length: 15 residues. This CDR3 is CASSTQRAGVDEQYF. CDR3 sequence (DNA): TGTGCCAGCAGCACACAGCGAGCGGGGGTCGACGAGCAGTACTTC.